A single sample is the source of the 22 T cell receptor beta chains below, sequenced in a study of CD8 T cells in ankylosing spondylitis. Via MiXCR, TCRdb re-called the 5' RACE reads, giving one row per CDR3 protein. This table holds 150,000 to 200,000 distinct CDR3 sequences, about 20% found once. Source material: blood, either unsorted or a sorted T cell fraction (not recorded which). The source is a male donor aged 5 to 30 with ankylosing spondylitis or in good health (not recorded which).

Ten or more counts support this clonotype. The rearrangement links TRBV3-1 to TRBJ2-7; 11 bases are a match to TRBD2. The CDR3 consists of 16 residues. The ends lost 8 bases at V and 3 bases at J; junction bases unmatched: 12. Germline V gene lookup returns CDR1 LGHDT and CDR2 YNNKEL (reference sequence). The CDR3: CASSRGGLAEVYEQYF. The CDR3 nucleotides read TGTGCCAGCTCCAGGGGGGGACTAGCGGAGGTCTACGAGCAGTACTTC.

V is TRBV20-1 and J is TRBJ1-1, with D possibly being TRBD1 (5 bases). In germline, CDR1 is DFQATT, CDR2 SNEGSKA (reference sequence). Deletions cut 1 base from V and 3 bases from J, with 15 bases between. The CDR3 is 15 amino acids. CDR3 DNA: TGCAGTGCTAGAGGGGCCGGGACTGACTACACTGAAGCTTTCTTT. Translated, it gives CSARGAGTDYTEAFF.

This clonotype was recorded at least ten times. The rearrangement links TRBV29-1 to TRBJ2-3; D is undetermined. CDR3 length: 14 residues. Germline CDR1 reads SQVTM; CDR2 reads ANQGSEA. V was cut by 3 bases and J by 0 bases, with 10 bases left in between. DNA of the CDR3: TGCAGCGTTGATGGTAGCCTTAGCACAGATACGCAGTATTTT. Translated: CSVDGSLSTDTQYF.

This clonotype was observed at least ten times. The chain links TRBV5-5 to TRBJ2-7; D might be TRBD1 (6 bases). The CDR3 consists of 15 residues. Germline V gene sequence: CDR1 SGHKS, CDR2 YYEKEE (reference sequence). Deletions cut 0 bases from V and 6 bases from J, with 16 bases between. In DNA form, the CDR3 reads TGTGCCAGCAGCTTGGATTGGGGGCCCGCCCGCGAGCAGTACTTC. This translates into CASSLDWGPAREQYF. Combining the CDR3 with reference TRBV5-5 and TRBJ2-7 gives the whole variable domain DAGVTQSPTHLIKTRGQQVTLRCSPISGHKSVSWYQQVLGQGPQFIFQYYEKEERGRGNFPDRFSARQFPNYSSELNVNALLLGDSALYLCASSLDWGPAREQYFGPGTRLTVT.

In regard to this clonotype: A read error is likely, as this CDR3 ends without the conserved phenylalanine or tryptophan. The rearrangement joins TRBV7-2 to TRBJ2-1; 8 positions match TRBD2. Germline CDR1 and CDR2: SGHTA and FQGNSA. Trimming removed 3 bases from V and 12 bases from J; junction bases left unmatched: 16. The CDR3 loop spans 16 amino acids. In DNA form, the CDR3 reads TGTGCCAGCAGCTTCTCGACGGCAGCGGGAGTTAAGGGGCAGTTCTTG. Protein sequence: CASSFSTAAGVKGQFL.

This clonotype was counted at least ten times. The gene calls are TRBV19 and TRBJ2-6; TRBD2 is a possible D gene (6 bases). CDR1 LNHDA and CDR2 SQIVND come from the germline V gene (reference sequence). The CDR3 covers 14 residues. The V and J ends lost 6 bases and 4 bases respectively, with 10 bases between them. DNA for the CDR3: TGTGCCAGTAGGCGTCGGGAGGGGGCCAACGTCCTGACTTTC. Protein product: CASRRREGANVLTF.

This clonotype was recorded many times. The rearrangement links TRBV5-1 to TRBJ2-5, with 8 bases that match TRBD1. The ends lost 0 bases at V and 4 bases at J; junction bases unmatched: 11. The CDR3 loop spans 17 amino acids. The germline V gene encodes CDR1 SGHRS and CDR2 YFSETQ. DNA for the CDR3: TGCGCCAGCAGCTTGGGGGTCCAGGGGGCGCAGCGAGAGACCCAGTACTTC. This gives the protein CASSLGVQGAQRETQYF.

The chain recombines TRBV20-1 with TRBJ2-7, with D possibly being TRBD1 (7 bases). The V gene lost 3 bases and the J gene lost 2 bases, with 14 bases spanning the gap. Germline V gene data show CDR1 as DFQATT and CDR2 as SNEGSKA (reference sequence). The CDR3 has 14 residues. The CDR3 DNA sequence: TGCAGTGCTAGTCTTGCGGGACAGACCTACGAGCAGTACGTC. Amino acid sequence: CSASLAGQTYEQYV.

The J gene is TRBJ2-7, the V gene TRBV23-1, with TRBD2 identical over 9 bases. TRBV23-1 is noted as an ORF with a role that remains uncertain. CDR3 size: 17 residues. After removal of 6 bases from V and 3 bases from J, the junction contained 15 bases not matched to a gene. CDR3 region: CASSRLAGNPPNYEQYV. CDR3 nucleotide sequence: TGCGCCAGCAGCCGGCTAGCGGGAAACCCCCCGAACTACGAGCAGTACGTC.

At least ten counts were recorded for this clonotype. This sequence joins TRBV7-9 and TRBJ2-3; a possible D gene is TRBD1 (6 bases). V lost 7 bases to trimming and J lost 2 bases, with 7 bases between them. Germline CDR1 reads SEHNR; CDR2 reads FQNEAQ (reference sequence). The CDR3 consists of 12 residues. The CDR3 protein is CASNRDTDTQYF. The CDR3 DNA reads as TGTGCCAGCAACAGGGACACAGATACGCAGTATTTT. Based on the CDR3 plus reference TRBV7-9 and TRBJ2-3, the full variable domain is DTGVSQNPRHKITKRGQNVTFRCDPISEHNRLYWYRQTLGQGPEFLTYFQNEAQLEKSRLLSDRFSAERPKGSFSTLEIQRTEQGDSAMYLCASNRDTDTQYFGPGTRLTVL.

This clonotype was observed many times. In nucleotides, the CDR3 is TGTGCCAGTAGTATAGTGACCGGACGTCGCTCTGGGGCCAACGTCCTGACTTTC. This codes for CASSIVTGRRSGANVLTF. The chain employs TRBV19 and TRBJ2-6; D remains ambiguous. In germline, CDR1 is LNHDA, CDR2 SQIVND (reference sequence). V dropped 1 base and J dropped 0 bases, with 13 bases sitting between them. The CDR3 is made up of 18 amino acids.

This clonotype showed up many times. The chain employs TRBV12-3 or TRBV12-4 and TRBJ2-1, with 10 nucleotides matching TRBD2. The CDR3 totals 16 residues. The V and J ends lost 5 bases and 9 bases, in that order; junction bases with no gene match: 13. In DNA, the CDR3 is TGTGCCAGCAGTCCCAGGGCTAGCGGGAGTTGGGGTGAGCAGTTCTTC. This sequence encodes CASSPRASGSWGEQFF.

This clonotype was seen at least ten times. The chain employs TRBV5-1 and TRBJ2-7, with D possibly TRBD1 on 5 matching bases. The CDR3 loop spans 14 amino acids. Looked up from germline, CDR1 is SGHRS and CDR2 is YFSETQ. Trimming took off 2 bases at V and 3 bases at J, with 12 bases between the two ends. CDR3 in DNA: TGCGCCAGCAGCTTACATAGGGGCGGCTACGAGCAGTACTTC. Its translation: CASSLHRGGYEQYF.

This clonotype has at least ten counts. The CDR3 spells CSVGGGLSGANVLTF. The CDR3 bases are TGCAGTGTTGGTGGGGGCTTGAGCGGGGCCAACGTCCTGACTTTC. The chain has TRBV20-1 and TRBJ2-6, with a tentative D call TRBD1 (6 bases). The CDR3 covers 15 residues. Germline loops: CDR1 DFQATT, CDR2 SNEGSKA (reference sequence). Trimming removed 7 bases at V and 4 bases at J, with 17 bases between.

This clonotype occurred many times. This sequence joins TRBV5-1 and TRBJ2-3, with a possible D match to TRBD2 (5 bases). From germline, CDR1 is SGHRS and CDR2 YFSETQ. V dropped 1 base and J dropped 3 bases, with 9 bases sitting between them. This CDR3 is built from 14 residues. In nucleotides, the CDR3 is TGCGCCAGCAGCTTGAGTTCGGGGACAGATACGCAGTATTTT. It translates to CASSLSSGTDTQYF.

The rearrangement joins TRBV27 to TRBJ2-3; 10 bases fit TRBD2. The V and J ends lost 4 bases and 2 bases, in that order; junction bases with no gene match: 6. The CDR3 spans 16 residues. Germline V gene lookup returns CDR1 MNHEY and CDR2 SMNVEV (reference sequence). CDR3 loop: CASSSPSGRITDTQYF. The DNA of the CDR3 is TGTGCCAGCAGTTCCCCTAGCGGGAGAATCACAGATACGCAGTATTTT.

There are many counts of this clonotype. The rearrangement links TRBV7-2 to TRBJ1-2; possibly TRBD1 for D (5 bases). The CDR3 contains 14 residues. Germline V lookup: CDR1 SGHTA, CDR2 FQGNSA. Trimming removed 2 bases from V and 2 bases from J, with 9 bases in between. The chain's CDR3 is CASSLRGPNYGYTF. The CDR3 DNA is TGTGCCAGCAGCTTAAGGGGTCCGAACTATGGCTACACCTTC.

This clonotype was recorded at least ten times. CDR3 amino acids: CACMVSGRPGELFF. For the CDR3, the DNA is TGTGCCTGCATGGTTAGCGGGAGACCTGGGGAGCTGTTTTTT. The chain is built from TRBV6-2 or TRBV6-3 and TRBJ2-2; 9 bases align to TRBD2. CDR3 length equals 14 residues. The V gene end was trimmed by 11 bases and the J gene end by 8 bases; junction bases not matched to a gene: 12. Germline V gene sequence: CDR1 MNHEY, CDR2 SVGEGT.

This clonotype was found many times. The rearrangement uses TRBV11-3 and TRBJ2-1; D may be TRBD2 (6 bases). CDR3 length equals 15 residues. The germline V and J ends were trimmed by 3 bases and 6 bases, with 15 bases remaining between them. Looked up from germline, CDR1 is SGHNT and CDR2 is YENEEA. DNA for the CDR3: TGTGCCAGCAGCTTTATGGGGGAGGCGGTCAATGAGCAGTTCTTC. Its protein is CASSFMGEAVNEQFF.

This clonotype was detected a few times. This chain links TRBV29-1 with TRBJ2-5, with D perhaps TRBD1 or TRBD2 (5 bases each). Germline V gene sequence: CDR1 SQVTM, CDR2 ANQGSEA. The CDR3 has 12 amino acids. The V end was cut by 5 bases, the J end by 5 bases, with 12 bases between. As DNA, the CDR3 is TGCAGCGTTTTCGGCAGGGAGGAGACCCAGTACTTC. Residues: CSVFGREETQYF.

This clonotype has at least ten counts. This sequence joins TRBV7-9 and TRBJ2-6; D could derive from TRBD1 or TRBD2 (5 bases each). The ends were cut back, 4 bases at V and 4 bases at J, with 14 bases in the middle. Germline V gene lookup returns CDR1 SEHNR and CDR2 FQNEAQ (reference sequence). The length of the CDR3 is 16 residues. In nucleotides, the CDR3 is TGTGCCAGCAGCTCGCCAGGGACGCGAGGGGCCAACGTCCTGACTTTC. The encoded protein is CASSSPGTRGANVLTF.

The chain uses TRBV7-6 and TRBJ2-1; D not certain. Germline V CDR1 and CDR2: SGHVS, FNYEAQ. The CDR3 covers 17 residues. The germline V and J ends were trimmed by 1 base and 1 base, with 14 bases remaining between them. DNA for the CDR3: TGTGCCAGCAGCTTAGGGTCGGTTGCGGCTTCCTACAATGAGCAGTTCTTC. Translation gives CASSLGSVAASYNEQFF.